A selection of T cell receptor beta chains follows, all from one sample in a study of cytomegalovirus exposure and HLA in healthy donors. This table comes from immunoSEQ multiplex PCR, and its TCRdb copy is limited to in-frame clones, with some not included. The sample carries more than 150,000 clones, 82% recorded once. Material for sequencing was PBMCs. These receptors were collected from a man aged 35 to 55 in good health and CMV-seronegative. CDR3s leave out the opening cysteine and the closing phenylalanine or tryptophan. Fields, in order: J gene, V gene, CDR3 protein.

J gene: TRBJ2-1
V gene: TRBV7-2
CDR3 protein: ASRSITGANNEQF

J gene: TRBJ1-4
V gene: TRBV5-4
CDR3 protein: ASSLRGSSKEKLF

J gene: TRBJ2-1
V gene: TRBV19
CDR3 protein: ASSTGTVKGDEQF

J gene: TRBJ1-1
V gene: TRBV18
CDR3 protein: ASSPLPTAQGPMNTEAF

J gene: TRBJ2-7
V gene: TRBV29-1
CDR3 protein: SVRGRFLYEQY

J gene: TRBJ1-2
V gene: TRBV5-4
CDR3 protein: ASSSTGLPLIWGYT

J gene: TRBJ1-5
V gene: TRBV27
CDR3 protein: ASSFTGSGQPQH

J gene: TRBJ2-6
V gene: TRBV7-9
CDR3 protein: ASSFLPGSGANVLT

J gene: TRBJ2-7
V gene: TRBV11-2
CDR3 protein: ASSFFGGGVYEQY

J gene: TRBJ2-3
V gene: TRBV5-4
CDR3 protein: ASRSGSTDTQY

J gene: TRBJ1-1
V gene: TRBV11-2
CDR3 protein: ASSRGTGDTEAF

J gene: TRBJ1-2
V gene: TRBV7-9
CDR3 protein: ASSTAGANYGYT

J gene: TRBJ2-7
V gene: TRBV4-1
CDR3 protein: ASSPLTGTPMRQY

J gene: TRBJ2-5
V gene: TRBV5-1
CDR3 protein: ASSSTRGETQY

J gene: TRBJ2-7
V gene: TRBV28
CDR3 protein: ASSFFSGSYEQY

J gene: TRBJ1-1
V gene: TRBV5-1
CDR3 protein: ASSFSPSNTEAF

J gene: TRBJ2-4
V gene: TRBV11-3
CDR3 protein: ASGITGAKNIQY

J gene: TRBJ1-5
V gene: TRBV28
CDR3 protein: ASSSGESNQPQH

J gene: TRBJ2-7
V gene: TRBV30
CDR3 protein: AWSVQGYEQY

J gene: TRBJ2-5
V gene: TRBV29-1
CDR3 protein: SVGERGALQETQY

J gene: TRBJ1-1
V gene: TRBV5-1
CDR3 protein: ASSQGVNTEAF

J gene: TRBJ2-7
V gene: TRBV6-6
CDR3 protein: ASSYSGLGSYEQY